Listed below are T cell receptor beta chains from one sample, sequenced in a study of TIL therapy for anti-PD-1-resistant metastatic lung cancer. This table comes from immunoSEQ multiplex PCR, and its TCRdb copy is limited to in-frame clones, with some not included. The data hold tens of thousands of clones, with around four fifths observed a single time. Sequencing used blood, obtained at baseline. The source is a person aged 25-80 years with non-small cell lung cancer. CDR3s include the opening cysteine and the closing phenylalanine or tryptophan.

CDR3: CASSLFGGSEQYF
J: TRBJ2-7
V: TRBV5-4

CDR3: CASSSTPGQNQPQHF
J: TRBJ1-5
V: TRBV5-1

CDR3: CAWSLGAPPEAFF
J: TRBJ1-1
V: TRBV30

CDR3: CASSLAGGANSPLHF
J: TRBJ1-6
V: TRBV7-9

CDR3: CASSQAGTGAYEQYF
J: TRBJ2-7
V: TRBV4-3

CDR3: CASRAWDGTQLNTEAFF
J: TRBJ1-1
V: TRBV5-4

CDR3: CASSQRTGKYEQYF
J: TRBJ2-7
V: TRBV4-3

CDR3: CASSQDGGQINEQFF
J: TRBJ2-1
V: TRBV4-2

CDR3: CASLFVRGKILGDRPREQYF
J: TRBJ2-7
V: TRBV2

CDR3: CASRLVRDTGELFF
J: TRBJ2-2
V: TRBV19

CDR3: CASSEQGVGTEAFF
J: TRBJ1-1
V: TRBV2

CDR3: CASSQSLTSGGTDTQYF
J: TRBJ2-3
V: TRBV23-1

CDR3: CASTPDSSTEAFF
J: TRBJ1-1
V: TRBV9

CDR3: CASSDRGLEQFF
J: TRBJ2-1
V: TRBV10-2

CDR3: CARKGDEQFF
J: TRBJ2-1
V: TRBV7-5

CDR3: CATSREIIAGETEAFF
J: TRBJ1-1
V: TRBV15

CDR3: CASSPTADQPQHF
J: TRBJ1-5
V: TRBV7-9

CDR3: CASSLGGRRTGELFF
J: TRBJ2-2
V: TRBV11-3

CDR3: CASSTSGLRGEQYF
J: TRBJ2-7
V: TRBV19

CDR3: CASSIDQRREQFF
J: TRBJ2-1
V: TRBV19

CDR3: CASRETSFENQPQHF
J: TRBJ1-5
V: TRBV2

CDR3: CASSNPGQGLGEQFF
J: TRBJ2-1
V: TRBV19

CDR3: CASSSRRGGSSYEQYF
J: TRBJ2-7
V: TRBV7-2

CDR3: CASSSQGAHRSQHF
J: TRBJ1-5
V: TRBV5-6

CDR3: CASSSLDRGNYGYTF
J: TRBJ1-2
V: TRBV7-9

CDR3: CASSPAPANPYEQYF
J: TRBJ2-7
V: TRBV18

CDR3: CASSPPATLETQYF
J: TRBJ2-5
V: TRBV7-9

CDR3: CASSQDLQGAKAGELFF
J: TRBJ2-2
V: TRBV4-2

CDR3: CASSPQNTGELFF
J: TRBJ2-2
V: TRBV4-1

CDR3: CASSIDRGPTEAFF
J: TRBJ1-1
V: TRBV11-2

CDR3: CALGAGLSTQYF
J: TRBJ2-3
V: TRBV28

CDR3: CASSLDFRTALHF
J: TRBJ1-6
V: TRBV7-2

CDR3: CASSRTGGDSYGYTF
J: TRBJ1-2
V: TRBV4-3

CDR3: CASHVRYGYTF
J: TRBJ1-2
V: TRBV7-2

CDR3: CASSPPGDTDTQYF
J: TRBJ2-3
V: TRBV6-5